Described below is a single TCR beta chain sequence and its context. The CDR3 loop spans 16 amino acids. V shed 0 bases and J shed 8 bases, with 18 bases lying between them. Germline assignment: CDR1 LNHDA and CDR2 SQIVND (reference sequence). This sample is drawn from a study of OX40 agonist ivuxolimab in advanced cancers. Profiling relied on immunoSEQ multiplex PCR, and the TCRdb table lists in-frame clones only, not all of them. In the table there are 100,000 or so clones, around 85% of which are singletons. The origin of this receptor is an adult with an advanced solid tumor such as melanoma, head and neck, liver or kidney cancer. The chain combines TRBV19 with TRBJ2-3, with D tentatively TRBD2 (5 bases). The sample here was CD4+ or CD8+ T cells sorted from blood, taken in a trial of the OX40 agonist ivuxolimab. In nucleotides, the CDR3 is TGTGCCAGTAGTATAGAACGGGCCCCTTCGGGAAGTACGCAGTATTTT. Protein product: CASSIERAPSGSTQYF.